These 20 T cell receptor beta chains were all obtained from the same sample, sequenced in a study of T-cell reconstitution after alpha-beta-depleted transplantation in children. Unique molecular identifiers tagged the TCRbeta library. TCRdb used MiXCR to reprocess the PCR reads, holding one entry per CDR3 protein. Altogether roughly 70,000 distinct CDR3 sequences are present, roughly 4.9% being singletons, with the ten largest covering approximately 19%. Sequencing was performed on PBMCs, mostly from graft donor cells, taken 180 days after TCRalphabeta/CD19-depleted stem cell transplant. Source of these receptors: a boy less than two years old who had a stem cell transplant for acute myeloid leukemia, so the T cells may come from the graft donor.

This clonotype was detected many times. This CDR3 reads CASSLVVRTVSGELFF. The DNA of the CDR3 is TGTGCCAGCAGCTTAGTCGTACGGACCGTATCCGGGGAGCTGTTTTTT. The chain uses TRBV7-2 and TRBJ2-2; D is unclear. The CDR3 runs 16 residues. With 1 base removed from V and 6 bases from J, the gap between germline ends came to 15 bases. Germline V lookup: CDR1 SGHTA, CDR2 FQGNSA.

Only a few counts were recorded for this clonotype. DNA of the CDR3: TGTGCCACCTGCCTCGTACTAGCGGGGCCTGGGGCCAACGTCCTGACTTTC. Amino acids: CATCLVLAGPGANVLTF. The chain joins TRBV3-1 to TRBJ2-6; TRBD2 matches 10 bases. Trimming at V came to 10 bases and at J to 2 bases, leaving 11 bases not matched to a gene. This CDR3 has 17 residues. Germline CDR1 and CDR2: LGHDT and YNNKEL (reference sequence).

This clonotype was detected many times. The gene calls are TRBV10-1 and TRBJ2-5, with 9 bases fitting TRBD2. J gave up 4 bases and V 2 bases, and 2 bases lay outside the gene matches. The CDR3 is 14 residues long. Germline CDR1 is WNHNN and CDR2 is SYGVQD (reference sequence). The CDR3 DNA is TGCGCCAGCAGTGAGGCAGCGGGGGGAGAGACCCAGTACTTC. This codes for CASSEAAGGETQYF.

This clonotype was counted at least ten times. In DNA form, the CDR3 reads TGCGCCAGCAGCTTGGGTACAGCGAACACCGGGGAGCTGTTTTTT. Its translation is CASSLGTANTGELFF. This chain connects TRBV5-1 to TRBJ2-2, with D uncertain. This CDR3 region has 15 residues. V lost 0 bases and J lost 0, with 6 bases in between. The germline V gene has CDR1 SGHRS and CDR2 YFSETQ.

This clonotype showed up many times. The chain links TRBV10-3 to TRBJ2-1, with 7 bases aligning to TRBD1. The trim removed 2 bases at V and 3 bases at J, leaving 1 base unmatched. The CDR3 has 14 residues. Germline loops: CDR1 ENHRY, CDR2 SYGVKD. CDR3 loop: CAISEGQDYNEQFF. For the CDR3, the DNA is TGTGCCATCAGTGAGGGACAGGACTACAATGAGCAGTTCTTC.

This clonotype was seen repeatedly, ten times or more. CDR3 residues: CSVERESETQYF. The DNA for the CDR3 is TGCAGCGTTGAGAGGGAATCAGAGACCCAGTACTTC. The V and J genes are TRBV29-1 and TRBJ2-5; TRBD2 might be the D (5 bases). The germline V gene has CDR1 SQVTM and CDR2 ANQGSEA. V was cut by 3 bases and J by 4 bases, with 9 bases left in between. The CDR3 is 12 amino acids. Filled out from reference TRBV29-1 and TRBJ2-5, the complete variable domain reads SAVISQKPSRDICQRGTSLTIQCQVDSQVTMMFWYRQQPGQSLTLIATANQGSEATYESGFVIDKFPISRPNLTFSTLTVSNMSPEDSSIYLCSVERESETQYFGPGTRLLVL.

The sample holds many counts of this clonotype. The chain combines TRBV12-3 or TRBV12-4 with TRBJ2-1, with D uncertain. V was cut by 6 bases and J by 2 bases, with 17 bases left in between. CDR3 length: 16 residues. The CDR3 DNA sequence: TGTGCCAGCAGCCGAGCCCCGGCCCCAACCTACAATGAGCAGTTCTTC. Translated, it gives CASSRAPAPTYNEQFF.

This clonotype was found many times. The rearrangement uses TRBV6-2 or TRBV6-3 and TRBJ2-1, with D perhaps matching TRBD1 or TRBD2 (6 bases each). The CDR3 consists of 13 residues. CDR1 and CDR2 from the germline V gene are MNHEY and SVGEGT. Deletions cut 0 bases from V and 8 bases from J, with 8 bases between. CDR3 nucleotide sequence: TGTGCCAGCAGTTACTCGGGGGGCCATGAGCAGTTCTTC. Its translation is CASSYSGGHEQFF.

This clonotype was picked up many times. The genes are TRBV5-6 and TRBJ2-1; D gene uncertain. This CDR3 is 15 amino acids long. Trimming left V 4 bases short and J 0 bases short, with 11 bases between. Germline V CDR1 and CDR2: SGHDT, YYEEEE. The CDR3, as DNA: TGTGCCAGCAGCCCCGACCCCACCTCCTACAATGAGCAGTTCTTC. It yields the protein CASSPDPTSYNEQFF.

This clonotype showed up just a few times. The chain joins TRBV4-3 to TRBJ2-6; 8 nucleotides align to TRBD1. The trim removed 1 base at V and 2 bases at J, leaving 1 base unmatched. The germline V gene encodes CDR1 LGHNA and CDR2 YSLEER. The CDR3 extends over 16 amino acids. CDR3 sequence reads: CASSQGTGTGANVLTF. CDR3 coding DNA: TGCGCCAGCAGCCAAGGGACAGGGACTGGGGCCAACGTCCTGACTTTC.

At least ten counts were recorded for this clonotype. The genes are TRBV6-5 and TRBJ2-7; the D gene is possibly TRBD2 (5 bases). Germline CDR1 MNHEY, CDR2 SVGAGI. The CDR3 spans 14 residues. Trimming stripped 2 bases from V and 2 bases from J, with 10 bases between. The chain's CDR3 is CASSYGRRTYEQYF. CDR3 in DNA: TGTGCCAGCAGTTACGGGAGACGGACCTACGAGCAGTACTTC.

This clonotype was detected many times. V usage is TRBV7-9 and J usage is TRBJ2-5; perhaps TRBD1 as D (6 bases). Trimming left V 1 base short and J 0 bases short, with 15 bases between. This CDR3 is built from 17 residues. CDR1 SEHNR and CDR2 FQNEAQ come from the germline V gene (reference sequence). CDR3 region: CASSLGRTDSYQETQYF. The CDR3 region has the DNA TGTGCCAGCAGCTTAGGCCGGACAGATTCGTACCAAGAGACCCAGTACTTC.

This clonotype was seen many times. The rearrangement joins TRBV21-1 to TRBJ2-3; TRBD1 reflects the table's D call only, with no check against the DNA. TRBV21-1 is recorded as a pseudogene. The CDR3 spans 14 residues. For the CDR3, the DNA is TGTGCCAGCAGCGAGAGACAGGGTGCAGATACGCAGTATTTT. This translates into CASSERQGADTQYF.

This clonotype came up many times. The V gene is TRBV27, the J gene TRBJ2-7, with D perhaps given as TRBD1 or TRBD2 (6 bases each). In germline, CDR1 is MNHEY, CDR2 SMNVEV (reference sequence). This CDR3 region has 14 residues. V was shortened by 2 bases and J by 2 bases, with 10 bases between the two germline ends. The CDR3 sequence is CASSLRGVPYEQYF. Here the CDR3 DNA reads TGTGCCAGCAGTTTAAGGGGGGTACCCTACGAGCAGTACTTC.

This clonotype was detected ten times or more. This sequence joins TRBV12-3 or TRBV12-4 and TRBJ1-1, with D uncertain. The CDR3 has 15 residues. V lost 6 bases and J 1 base, leaving 15 bases between the germline ends. CDR3 region: CASSWSTLPNTEAFF. The DNA for the CDR3 is TGTGCCAGCAGCTGGTCCACGCTGCCGAACACTGAAGCTTTCTTT.

The chain uses TRBV19 and TRBJ1-5, with 9 bases that match TRBD1. Germline V gene lookup returns CDR1 LNHDA and CDR2 SQIVND (reference sequence). After removal of 5 bases from V and 6 bases from J, the junction contained 5 bases not matched to a gene. The CDR3 totals 14 residues. CDR3 nucleotide sequence: TGTGCCAGTAGTCCGGACAGGGGAGGTCAGCCCCAGCATTTT. It translates to CASSPDRGGQPQHF.

This clonotype was detected many times. V is TRBV12-3 or TRBV12-4 and J is TRBJ2-1, with 9 bases aligning to TRBD1. V lost 5 bases to trimming and J lost 5 bases; unmatched junction nucleotides: 10. The length of the CDR3 is 16 residues. This chain's CDR3 is CASSAKWTGEDNEQFF. CDR3 bases: TGTGCCAGCAGTGCAAAATGGACAGGGGAGGACAATGAGCAGTTCTTC.

This clonotype was picked up many times. The chain links TRBV3-1 to TRBJ2-5; TRBD1 might be the D (6 bases). Germline V lookup: CDR1 LGHDT, CDR2 YNNKEL (reference sequence). The CDR3 has 13 amino acids. V was trimmed by 7 bases and J by 2 bases, leaving 11 bases between them. CDR3 in amino acids: CASTRDTQETQYF. CDR3 nucleotide sequence: TGTGCCAGCACCCGGGACACTCAAGAGACCCAGTACTTC.

This clonotype came up many times. The chain couples TRBV29-1 to TRBJ1-1; D call uncertain. The germline gives CDR1 SQVTM, CDR2 ANQGSEA. This CDR3 spans 11 amino acids. The V end was cut by 7 bases, the J end by 0 bases, with 6 bases between. The DNA of the CDR3 is TGCAGCGGAGGATTGAACACTGAAGCTTTCTTT. This sequence encodes CSGGLNTEAFF.

In its sample, this clonotype was seen many times. This chain joins TRBV7-2 and TRBJ1-2, with D uncertain. Germline lookup yields CDR1 SGHTA and CDR2 FQGNSA. Trimming removed 1 base from V and 7 bases from J, with 16 bases in between. The CDR3 is 15 amino acids. The CDR3 DNA reads as TGTGCCAGCAGCTTAGGGCAGATACTATCCTCTGGCTACACCTTC. This sequence encodes CASSLGQILSSGYTF.